These 8 T cell receptor beta chains originate from one sample sequenced in a study of cytomegalovirus exposure and HLA in healthy donors. Use of 60 Vbeta and 13 Jbeta primers characterized the PCR. The table came from immunoSEQ multiplex PCR; TCRdb's copy has only in-frame clones and leaves some out. The data hold around 170,000 clones, with over 75% observed a single time. The specimen sequenced was PBMCs. The receptors here all came from a man in his forties or fifties in good health and CMV-seronegative.

V usage is TRBV19 and J usage is TRBJ1-2; 7 positions match TRBD1. V lost 7 bases and J lost 4; bases outside the gene matches: 9. The germline V gene encodes CDR1 LNHDA and CDR2 SQIVND (reference sequence). The length of the CDR3 is 14 residues. CDR3 nucleotide sequence: TGTGCCAGTACCGAGACAGGGTCGGGCTATGGCTACACCTTC. It specifies CASTETGSGYGYTF. The complete variable domain, with remaining parts taken from reference TRBV19 and TRBJ1-2, reads DGGITQSPKYLFRKEGQNVTLSCEQNLNHDAMYWYRQDPGQGLRLIYYSQIVNDFQKGDIAEGYSVSREKKESFPLTVTSAQKNPTAFYLCASTETGSGYGYTFGSGTRLTVV.

The chain has TRBV10-3 and TRBJ2-2; possible D gene TRBD1, 6 bases. Trimming removed 6 bases at V and 7 bases at J, with 15 bases between. Per germline, CDR1 ENHRY and CDR2 SYGVKD. The CDR3 consists of 14 residues. CDR3 bases: TGTGCCATCAGCGAGATGGGGGCGGACGGGGAGCTGTTTTTT. Protein sequence: CAISEMGADGELFF.

This clone was detected once. The CDR3 DNA follows: TGTGCCAGCAGCTTAGAGAGCGGGGGGGTTCGGGGTGAGCAGTTCTTC. It yields the protein CASSLESGGVRGEQFF. This chain connects TRBV7-2 to TRBJ2-1, with 10 bases lining up with TRBD2. The CDR3 spans 16 residues. CDR1 is SGHTA, CDR2 FQGNSA, per germline. With V trimmed by 1 base and J by 9 bases, 9 bases remained unmatched.

V usage is TRBV2 and J usage is TRBJ1-5; 9 bases fit TRBD1. CDR3 length: 16 amino acids. V trimming: 4 bases; J trimming: 10 bases; junction bases outside the gene matches: 14. Germline CDR1 is SNHLY and CDR2 is FYNNEI. The CDR3 bases are TGTGCCAGCAGTGTCGGGTTGACAGGGGGTTTTAGACCCCAGCATTTT. It is translated as CASSVGLTGGFRPQHF.

This sequence joins TRBV5-4 and TRBJ2-2; D call uncertain. V dropped 4 bases and J dropped 1 base, with 8 bases sitting between them. The CDR3 spans 14 residues. Germline V gene sequence: CDR1 SGHNT, CDR2 YYREEE (reference sequence). CDR3 sequence: CASSPSWNTGELFF. The CDR3, as DNA: TGTGCCAGCAGCCCCAGTTGGAACACCGGGGAGCTGTTTTTT.

This clone was recorded only once. The chain couples TRBV6-5 to TRBJ1-1; tentatively, D is TRBD1 (5 bases). The V gene's germline CDR1 is MNHEY and CDR2 SVGAGI. The CDR3 extends over 11 amino acids. The V gene lost 6 bases and the J gene lost 7 bases, with 9 bases spanning the gap. The CDR3 loop reads CASRRDGEAFF. The CDR3, as DNA: TGTGCCAGCAGGCGGGACGGTGAAGCTTTCTTT.

The rearrangement joins TRBV6-4 to TRBJ2-5; a weak D match, TRBD2 (7 bases). V was pared by 3 bases and J by 1 base, with 12 bases between. This CDR3 is built from 15 residues. In germline, CDR1 is MRHNA, CDR2 SNTAGT. As DNA, the CDR3 is TGTGCCAGCAGTGATCTCGGGGGGCCCCAAGAGACCCAGTACTTC. Protein product: CASSDLGGPQETQYF.

The chain carries TRBV6-6 and TRBJ1-6, with TRBD1 matching 8 bases. Trimming removed 5 bases from V and 8 bases from J; junction bases left unmatched: 5. The CDR3 totals 14 residues. Germline V gene sequence: CDR1 MNHNY, CDR2 SVGAGI (reference sequence). In DNA form, the CDR3 reads TGTGCCAGCAGTCTGCAGGGGGCGCATTCACCCCTCCACTTT. It specifies CASSLQGAHSPLHF.